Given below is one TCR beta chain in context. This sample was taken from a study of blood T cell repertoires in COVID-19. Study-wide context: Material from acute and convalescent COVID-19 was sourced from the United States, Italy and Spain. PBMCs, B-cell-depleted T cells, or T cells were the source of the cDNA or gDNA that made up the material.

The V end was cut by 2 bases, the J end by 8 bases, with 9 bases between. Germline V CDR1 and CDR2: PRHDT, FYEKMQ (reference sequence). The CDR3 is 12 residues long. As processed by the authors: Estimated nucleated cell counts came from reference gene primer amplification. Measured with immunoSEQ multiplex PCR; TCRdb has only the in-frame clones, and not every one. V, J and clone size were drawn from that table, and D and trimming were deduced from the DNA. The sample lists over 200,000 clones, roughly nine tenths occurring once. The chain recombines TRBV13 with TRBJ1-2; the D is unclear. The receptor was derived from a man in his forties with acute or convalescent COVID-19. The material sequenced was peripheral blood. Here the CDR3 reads CASSLRRVGYTF. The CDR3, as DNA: TGTGCCAGCAGCTTAAGGAGGGTGGGCTACACCTTC.